Included here is one TCR beta chain sequence, with context. No antigen is known for it. This specimen comes from a study of T-cell reconstitution after alpha-beta-depleted transplantation in children. Findings and limits, study-wide: In patients about two months after transplant, alpha-beta T cells reportedly arose from several hundred expanded graft clones. Newly produced T cells mostly accounted for T-cell counts and diversity one year post-transplant. Surviving recipient cells, namely T cells and thymic progenitors, were the source of high day-60 TCRbeta diversity in some patients.

Preparation of the TCRbeta library was carried out with unique molecular identifiers. TCRdb redid the calling of the PCR reads with MiXCR, one entry per CDR3 protein. The top ten clones hold about 28% of a sample with about a million distinct CDR3 sequences, about 29% of them seen once. Germline V gene lookup returns CDR1 SQVTM and CDR2 ANQGSEA. The CDR3 totals 17 residues. The V end lost 4 bases, the J end lost 4 bases, and 26 bases lay between the germline ends. The sample here was PBMCs, mostly from graft donor cells, taken 360 days after TCRalphabeta/CD19-depleted stem cell transplant. The TCR sequence derives from a boy younger than two who had a stem cell transplant for SCID, so the T cells may come from the graft donor. The V gene is TRBV29-1, the J gene TRBJ2-7; D may correspond to TRBD1 or TRBD2 (6 bases each). CDR3 in amino acids: CSVVLSRGLLGKYEQYF. Here the CDR3 DNA reads TGCAGCGTTGTGCTGAGTCGGGGGCTTCTCGGTAAATACGAGCAGTACTTC.